One and the same sample provided the 19 T cell receptor beta chains below, sequenced in a study of cytomegalovirus exposure and HLA in healthy donors. 60 Vbeta and 13 Jbeta primers were used in PCR. Sequenced by immunoSEQ multiplex PCR; TCRdb stores in-frame clones only, minus some. This sample has roughly 230,000 clones; nearly 95% occur once, and the top ten carry about 1.5%. The sequenced material came from PBMCs. The receptors were gathered from a girl between 2 and 10 years old in good health and CMV-seronegative.

Regarding this clone: An end of the junction does not agree with germline; a read error may underlie this. Within the sample, other DNA sequences also encode this same CDR3. The CDR3 reads CASSKSQGPEAFF. The CDR3 coding sequence is TGCGCCAGCAGCAAGTCTCAGGGTCCTGAAGCTTTCTTT. The chain employs TRBV7-2 and TRBJ1-1; D may be TRBD1 (5 bases). CDR3 length equals 13 residues. Germline assignment: CDR1 SGHTA and CDR2 FQGNSA.

This clone has just a few counts. The V call is TRBV10-1, the J call TRBJ1-2; the D gene is possibly TRBD1 (5 bases). Deletions cut 2 bases from V and 4 bases from J, with 8 bases between. The CDR3 loop spans 13 amino acids. Germline assignment: CDR1 WNHNN and CDR2 SYGVQD (reference sequence). CDR3 DNA sequence: TGCGCCAGCAGTGAGAGCGACAGCTATGGCTACACCTTC. It specifies CASSESDSYGYTF.

This chain uses TRBV28 with TRBJ2-6; 14 bases match TRBD2. The CDR3 has 17 amino acids. CDR1 and CDR2 from the germline V gene are MDHEN and SYDVKM. V lost 8 bases, J lost 0 bases, and 3 bases stayed unmatched. This CDR3 is CASGTSGGSSGANVLTF. The CDR3 bases are TGTGCCAGCGGGACTAGCGGGGGTTCCTCTGGGGCCAACGTCCTGACTTTC.

Here the CDR3 reads CASSEQGIGSPLHF. In nucleotides, the CDR3 is TGTGCCAGCAGCGAACAGGGGATTGGTTCACCCCTCCACTTT. This rearrangement joins TRBV9 to TRBJ1-6; 7 bases map to TRBD1. CDR3 length equals 14 residues. Germline CDR1 and CDR2: SGDLS and YYNGEE. V lost 3 bases, J lost 9 bases, and 6 bases stayed unmatched.

The chain couples TRBV6-6 to TRBJ2-7, with TRBD2 matching over 13 bases. The J segment lost 7 bases and the V segment lost 2 bases, leaving 5 bases of the junction unmatched. The germline V gene has CDR1 MNHNY and CDR2 SVGAGI (reference sequence). The CDR3 spans 15 residues. CDR3 amino acids: CASSYRTSGSGEQYF. The CDR3, as DNA: TGTGCCAGCAGTTACCGGACTAGCGGGAGTGGTGAGCAGTACTTC.

DNA for the CDR3: TGTGCCAGCAGAGGACAGTTTAGTGGCGGGGGGGAGACCCAGTACTTC. It encodes CASRGQFSGGGETQYF. The chain couples TRBV2 to TRBJ2-5, with 8 bases identical to TRBD2. The CDR3 loop spans 16 amino acids. Looked up from germline, CDR1 is SNHLY and CDR2 is FYNNEI. Trimming removed 6 bases from V and 5 bases from J; junction bases left unmatched: 14. Complete variable domain (other parts from reference TRBV2 and TRBJ2-5): EPEVTQTPSHQVTQMGQEVILRCVPISNHLYFYWYRQILGQKVEFLVSFYNNEISEKSEIFDDQFSVERPDGSNFTLKIRSTKLEDSAMYFCASRGQFSGGGETQYFGPGTRLLVL.

The chain recombines TRBV4-1 with TRBJ1-5; D perhaps matches TRBD1 (5 bases). Germline CDR1 reads MGHRA; CDR2 reads YSYEKL. Trimming took off 4 bases at V and 3 bases at J, with 16 bases between the two ends. The CDR3 contains 16 residues. The CDR3 here is CASSPSTEVVNQPQHF. CDR3 nucleotides: TGCGCCAGCAGCCCCTCGACAGAAGTAGTCAATCAGCCCCAGCATTTT.

The chain couples TRBV5-5 to TRBJ1-1; D is possibly TRBD1 (5 bases). The V end was cut by 8 bases, the J end by 2 bases, with 13 bases between. Germline CDR1 reads SGHKS; CDR2 reads YYEKEE (reference sequence). The CDR3 totals 13 residues. The CDR3 sequence: CASSLWGNTEAFF. DNA of the CDR3: TGTGCCAGTTCGTTGTGGGGCAACACTGAAGCTTTCTTT.

The rearrangement links TRBV27 to TRBJ2-2; D gene ambiguous. V lost 3 bases, J lost 3 bases, and 8 bases lay in between. This CDR3 comprises 14 residues. In germline, CDR1 is MNHEY, CDR2 SMNVEV (reference sequence). The CDR3 nucleotides read TGTGCCAGCAGTTTCTCTCTCGACACCGGGGAGCTGTTTTTT. It codes for CASSFSLDTGELFF.

V gene TRBV9 combines with J gene TRBJ2-1; D gene unclear. Germline V gene data show CDR1 as SGDLS and CDR2 as YYNGEE. Deletions cut 4 bases from V and 5 bases from J, with 7 bases between. The CDR3 contains 12 residues. CDR3 protein: CASSHGDNEQFF. The DNA for the CDR3 is TGTGCCAGCAGCCACGGAGACAATGAGCAGTTCTTC.

The V gene is TRBV28, the J gene TRBJ1-4; D is perhaps TRBD1 (6 bases). This CDR3 spans 13 amino acids. Per the germline V gene, CDR1 is MDHEN and CDR2 is SYDVKM. Trimming stripped 4 bases from V and 13 bases from J, with 16 bases between. The CDR3 nucleotides read TGTGCCAGCAGTTCAACCCGACAGGCAAGACTGTTTTTT. It specifies CASSSTRQARLFF.

This clone was detected only a few times. The V gene is TRBV4-2, the J gene TRBJ2-5, with a possible D match to TRBD2 (5 bases). Trimming removed 4 bases at V and 5 bases at J, with 11 bases between. The CDR3 spans 13 residues. Per germline, CDR1 LGHNA and CDR2 YNFKEQ. The CDR3 DNA reads as TGTGCCAGCAGCCCCATAGCGATGGAGACCCAGTACTTC. Residues: CASSPIAMETQYF.

The CDR3 region is CASSAGGGQDKAGNTIYF. The CDR3 DNA sequence: TGTGCCAGCAGCGCCGGAGGAGGACAGGATAAGGCTGGAAACACCATATATTTT. The chain recombines TRBV9 with TRBJ1-3, with 7 bases aligning to TRBD1. In germline, CDR1 is SGDLS, CDR2 YYNGEE. Unmatched junction bases numbered 14, after V lost 3 bases and J lost 2 bases. This CDR3 is 18 amino acids long. The full variable domain, in which reference TRBV9 and TRBJ1-3 provide the parts outside the CDR3, is DSGVTQTPKHLITATGQRVTLRCSPRSGDLSVYWYQQSLDQGLQFLIQYYNGEERAKGNILERFSAQQFPDLHSELNLSSLELGDSALYFCASSAGGGQDKAGNTIYFGEGSWLTVV.

The V call is TRBV7-6, the J call TRBJ1-3; D not resolved. Germline V gives CDR1 SGHVS, CDR2 FNYEAQ. V was shortened by 5 bases and J by 0 bases, with 14 bases between the two germline ends. CDR3 length: 16 amino acids. In DNA form, the CDR3 reads TGTGCCAGCAGCACCCGGTTGGAGAGCTCTGGAAACACCATATATTTT. As protein: CASSTRLESSGNTIYF.

The chain is built from TRBV11-3 and TRBJ2-3; tentatively, D is TRBD1 (6 bases). Trimming removed 4 bases at V and 6 bases at J, with 20 bases between. Germline values: CDR1 SGHNT, CDR2 YENEEA. The CDR3 spans 16 residues. CDR3 sequence: CASSSSTGWETDTQYF. The CDR3, as DNA: TGTGCCAGCAGCTCGTCGACAGGCTGGGAGACGGATACGCAGTATTTT.

CDR3 nucleotide sequence: TGTGCCAGTAGTATAGGTGAGGCAGGGGATGCTTTCTTT. This encodes CASSIGEAGDAFF. This chain links TRBV19 with TRBJ1-1; tentative D call: TRBD1 (6 bases). The germline V gene has CDR1 LNHDA and CDR2 SQIVND (reference sequence). V gave up 1 base and J gave up 11 bases, with 14 bases separating them. The CDR3 is 13 residues long. The full variable domain, its missing parts supplied by reference TRBV19 and TRBJ1-1, is DGGITQSPKYLFRKEGQNVTLSCEQNLNHDAMYWYRQDPGQGLRLIYYSQIVNDFQKGDIAEGYSVSREKKESFPLTVTSAQKNPTAFYLCASSIGEAGDAFFGQGTRLTVV.

V is TRBV11-2 and J is TRBJ2-5, with 7 bases aligning to TRBD1. CDR3 length: 13 residues. Per the germline V gene, CDR1 is SGHAT and CDR2 is FQNNGV. V lost 7 bases to trimming and J lost 5 bases; unmatched junction nucleotides: 7. CDR3 sequence reads: CASKTGALETQYF. The CDR3 bases are TGTGCCAGCAAAACAGGGGCGCTGGAGACCCAGTACTTC.

V gene TRBV20-1 combines with J gene TRBJ2-7, with D hard to call. Trimming left V 1 base short and J 6 bases short, with 7 bases between. Germline assignment: CDR1 DFQATT and CDR2 SNEGSKA (reference sequence). The CDR3 has 11 amino acids. The DNA for the CDR3 is TGCAGTGCTAGAGGACTCGGCGAGCAGTACTTC. Translated, it gives CSARGLGEQYF.

The genes are TRBV11-3 and TRBJ2-7; D perhaps matches TRBD1 (6 bases). The CDR3 is made up of 13 amino acids. V shed 4 bases and J shed 6 bases, with 13 bases lying between them. The germline CDR1 and CDR2 sequences are SGHNT and YENEEA. The CDR3 loop reads CASSSIGGAEQYF. DNA for the CDR3: TGTGCCAGCAGCTCGATAGGGGGAGCCGAGCAGTACTTC.